Included here is one TCR beta chain sequence, with context. This may be a read error, as it is one base from a much larger clone. TCRdb re-derived calls from the 5' RACE reads in MiXCR, one entry per CDR3 protein. Here the sample spans roughly 30,000 distinct CDR3 sequences, 25% to 30% being singletons. CDR1 and CDR2 from the germline V gene are MNHEY and SVGAGI. The CDR3 sequence is 10 residues long. V lost 9 bases, J lost 8 bases, and 8 bases lay in between. The sorted Tregs were CD4+CD25+CD127-/low cells. The clonotype was recovered from a female donor with breast cancer. Sequencing input: tumor-infiltrating Tregs sorted from the breast tumor. V gene TRBV6-5 combines with J gene TRBJ2-4; no clear D gene. CDR3 residues: CASLRDIQYF. Here the CDR3 DNA reads TGTGCCAGTCTAAGGGACATTCAGTACTTC.